The 23 T cell receptor beta chains below were found in one sample sequenced in a study of response to subunit inactivated influenza vaccine. TCRdb fed the RT-PCR reads into MiXCR, producing one record per CDR3 protein. The data hold hundreds of thousands of distinct CDR3 sequences, with approximately 15% observed a single time. The sample in question was PBMCs from blood, obtained 14 to 15 days before vaccination. These receptors were obtained from a man aged 50-59 years who received an inactivated influenza vaccine.

This clonotype was observed at least ten times. The chain carries TRBV5-1 and TRBJ2-1; 9 bases are a match to TRBD2. Germline V gene data show CDR1 as SGHRS and CDR2 as YFSETQ. Trimming removed 2 bases from V and 8 bases from J; junction bases left unmatched: 5. The CDR3 contains 14 residues. The CDR3 here is CASSFSGSEDEQFF. In nucleotides, the CDR3 is TGCGCCAGCAGCTTTAGCGGGAGTGAGGATGAGCAGTTCTTC.

This clonotype was seen at least ten times. The chain links TRBV20-1 to TRBJ1-5, with 7 bases that match TRBD1. The length of the CDR3 is 15 residues. V was clipped by 1 base and J by 5 bases; unmatched bases: 8. CDR1 is DFQATT and CDR2 is SNEGSKA in the germline V gene (reference sequence). CDR3 in amino acids: CSARAPGQTHQPQHF. CDR3 nucleotides: TGCAGTGCTAGAGCCCCGGGACAGACTCATCAGCCCCAGCATTTT.

The genes are TRBV18 and TRBJ1-4; D is unresolved. The V gene lost 0 bases and the J gene lost 7 bases, with 9 bases spanning the gap. Germline assignment: CDR1 KGHSH and CDR2 LQKENI. CDR3 length equals 14 residues. CDR3 loop: CASSPPGYGEKLFF. The CDR3 DNA is TGTGCCAGCTCACCACCAGGGTACGGTGAAAAACTGTTTTTT.

J is TRBJ2-1 and V is TRBV7-2; D is perhaps TRBD1 or TRBD2 (5 bases each). The germline CDR1 and CDR2 sequences are SGHTA and FQGNSA. The CDR3 runs to 14 residues. V was cut by 5 bases and J by 4 bases, with 12 bases left in between. Written as DNA, the CDR3 is TGTGCCAGCAGCGTTGGGGGTGGGTACAATGAGCAGTTCTTC. Encoded protein: CASSVGGGYNEQFF.

As to this clonotype: A read error may account for a junction end that differs from germline. The chain carries TRBV28 and TRBJ2-3; 14 nucleotides agree with TRBD2. Germline V gene lookup returns CDR1 MDHEN and CDR2 SYDVKM. The CDR3 runs to 18 residues. CDR3 nucleotide sequence: TGTGTCAGCAGTTTATTTTGGGGACTAGCGGGGGCCACAGATACGCAGTATTTT. This gives the protein CVSSLFWGLAGATDTQYF.

This clonotype appeared a few times. This chain links TRBV10-3 with TRBJ2-3; the match to TRBD2 covers 7 bases. This CDR3 has 15 residues. Looked up from germline, CDR1 is ENHRY and CDR2 is SYGVKD. Germline trimming cut 6 bases from V and 5 bases from J; bases unmatched to any gene: 11. The chain's CDR3 is CAIRTSGERRDTQYF. CDR3 in DNA: TGTGCCATCAGGACCAGCGGGGAGCGACGAGATACGCAGTATTTT.

The rearrangement uses TRBV27 and TRBJ2-7; TRBD2 aligns across 12 bases. CDR3 length: 15 residues. Germline loops: CDR1 MNHEY, CDR2 SMNVEV (reference sequence). Trimming cost V 5 bases and J 4 bases; bases outside gene matches: 6. The CDR3 here is CASSVTSGGQYEQYF. The DNA of the CDR3 is TGTGCCAGCAGTGTAACTAGCGGGGGGCAGTACGAGCAGTACTTC.

The table lists this clonotype with a few counts. The V call is TRBV7-2, the J call TRBJ1-5; 7 bases agree with TRBD1. The V segment lost 1 base and the J segment 2 bases; nucleotides outside the gene matches: 5. CDR3 length: 16 amino acids. Germline lookup yields CDR1 SGHTA and CDR2 FQGNSA. The CDR3 sequence: CASSLDQGGGNQPQHF. The CDR3 DNA follows: TGTGCCAGCAGCTTAGATCAGGGGGGTGGCAATCAGCCCCAGCATTTT.

The chain couples TRBV20-1 to TRBJ2-1, with D maybe TRBD2 (6 bases). This CDR3 has 11 residues. Germline CDR1 DFQATT, CDR2 SNEGSKA (reference sequence). Trimming shortened V by 6 bases and J by 6 bases, and 9 bases separated the two germline ends. As DNA, the CDR3 is TGCAGTGCCAGGAGGGCCAATGAGCAGTTCTTC. This sequence encodes CSARRANEQFF.

This clonotype was counted between two and nine times. This chain connects TRBV6-5 to TRBJ2-1; 14 positions agree with TRBD2. V lost 0 bases, J lost 6 bases, and 4 bases stayed unmatched. The CDR3 consists of 17 residues. Germline V gene sequence: CDR1 MNHEY, CDR2 SVGAGI. CDR3 coding DNA: TGTGCCAGCAGTTACTCGTTGGGGACTAGCGGGGGCAATGAGCAGTTCTTC. Translated, it gives CASSYSLGTSGGNEQFF.

DNA for the CDR3: TGTGCCAGCAGCTTGGAGCGACTTAGCACAGATACGCAGTATTTT. Its protein is CASSLERLSTDTQYF. The chain uses TRBV7-2 and TRBJ2-3; D uncertain. The CDR3 is made up of 15 amino acids. Germline assignment: CDR1 SGHTA and CDR2 FQGNSA. V was shortened by 3 bases and J by 0 bases, with 10 bases between the two germline ends.

This clonotype has ten or more counts. V gene TRBV27 combines with J gene TRBJ1-5, with no clear D. Germline CDR1 is MNHEY and CDR2 is SMNVEV (reference sequence). The V end lost 2 bases, the J end lost 2 bases, and 4 bases lay between the germline ends. This CDR3 is built from 13 residues. CDR3 sequence (DNA): TGTGCCAGCAGTTTAAGCCGCAATCAGCCCCAGCATTTT. Amino acids: CASSLSRNQPQHF.

This clonotype was seen only a few times. V usage is TRBV29-1 and J usage is TRBJ2-3; 14 bases match TRBD2. CDR3 size: 15 residues. Looked up from germline, CDR1 is SQVTM and CDR2 is ANQGSEA. Germline trimming cut 5 bases from V and 6 bases from J; bases unmatched to any gene: 7. In DNA form, the CDR3 reads TGCAGCGTTACCCGGACTAGCGGGAGGAGGGATACGCAGTATTTT. This encodes CSVTRTSGRRDTQYF.

This clonotype was counted a few times. The V and J genes are TRBV6-5 and TRBJ1-1, with no clear D. This CDR3 contains 14 residues. Deletions cut 2 bases from V and 1 base from J, with 8 bases between. Germline lookup yields CDR1 MNHEY and CDR2 SVGAGI. In DNA form, the CDR3 reads TGTGCCAGCAGTTACATGAGAACGAACACTGAAGCTTTCTTT. Translation: CASSYMRTNTEAFF.

The chain combines TRBV21-1 with TRBJ2-5; the D call in the table, TRBD2, was not verified against the DNA. TRBV21-1 counts as a pseudogene. CDR3 length equals 14 residues. The CDR3 DNA reads TGTGCCAGCAGCAAAGAGGGCTTATCGGAGACCCAGTACTTC. Its protein product is CASSKEGLSETQYF.

DNA of the CDR3: TGTGCCAGCAGCCATACGGACAGGGGGCAGGGTAATGAAAAACTGTTTTTT. Amino acid sequence: CASSHTDRGQGNEKLFF. This sequence joins TRBV3-1 and TRBJ1-4; 11 nucleotides agree with TRBD1. Losses at the gene ends were 3 bases for V and 4 bases for J; bases not matched to a gene: 7. The CDR3 runs 17 residues. Looked up from germline, CDR1 is LGHDT and CDR2 is YNNKEL (reference sequence).

The chain employs TRBV7-9 and TRBJ2-3; 11 positions match TRBD2. Trimming removed 5 bases from V and 7 bases from J; junction bases left unmatched: 11. This CDR3 has 16 residues. In germline, CDR1 is SEHNR, CDR2 FQNEAQ (reference sequence). The CDR3 DNA reads as TGTGCCAGCAGCGACACGGGACTAGCGGTTCCTAATACGCAGTATTTT. It is translated as CASSDTGLAVPNTQYF.

J is TRBJ2-5 and V is TRBV7-6; D not resolved. V lost 2 bases and J 4 bases, leaving 14 bases between the germline ends. The CDR3 covers 15 residues. The germline V gene has CDR1 SGHVS and CDR2 FNYEAQ. The CDR3 is CASSLSQIALETQYF. In DNA form, the CDR3 reads TGTGCCAGCAGCTTATCACAGATCGCCTTAGAGACCCAGTACTTC.

This clonotype was counted only a few times. The rearrangement links TRBV30 to TRBJ1-4, with 7 bases fitting TRBD1. CDR3 size: 12 residues. Germline V gives CDR1 GTSNPN, CDR2 SVGIG (reference sequence). With V trimmed by 8 bases and J by 6 bases, 6 bases remained unmatched. In DNA form, the CDR3 reads TGTGCCACGACAGGGAGAGATGAAAAACTGTTTTTT. Its protein is CATTGRDEKLFF.

This clonotype was counted at least ten times. V usage is TRBV7-2 and J usage is TRBJ2-5, with 9 bases that match TRBD1. The V segment lost 1 base and the J segment 6 bases; nucleotides outside the gene matches: 6. The CDR3 covers 15 residues. Germline V CDR1 and CDR2: SGHTA, FQGNSA. CDR3 in amino acids: CASSLDTGGSKTQYF. CDR3 sequence (DNA): TGTGCCAGCAGCTTAGATACAGGGGGCTCGAAGACCCAGTACTTC.

The chain joins TRBV28 to TRBJ2-7; the match to TRBD1 covers 7 bases. With V trimmed by 6 bases and J by 0 bases, 11 bases remained unmatched. Germline V CDR1 and CDR2: MDHEN, SYDVKM. The CDR3 totals 16 residues. Here the CDR3 reads CASRLRTGLNSYEQYF. CDR3 nucleotide sequence: TGTGCCAGCAGACTCCGGACAGGTTTGAACTCCTACGAGCAGTACTTC.

A few counts support this clonotype. The chain combines TRBV7-9 with TRBJ1-1; perhaps TRBD1 as D (5 bases). Between the trimmed V and J ends, which lost 5 bases and 3 bases, there was a span of 19 bases. CDR1 and CDR2 (germline): SEHNR, FQNEAQ (reference sequence). CDR3 length equals 16 residues. In DNA, the CDR3 is TGTGCCAGCAGCATTAGACGGTGGGGGGAGGACACTGAAGCTTTCTTT. Translating it yields CASSIRRWGEDTEAFF.

The J gene is TRBJ2-5, the V gene TRBV20-1; TRBD2 matches at 10 bases. The length of the CDR3 is 14 residues. The V segment lost 8 bases and the J segment 5 bases; nucleotides outside the gene matches: 11. Germline V CDR1 and CDR2: DFQATT, SNEGSKA (reference sequence). The CDR3 coding sequence is TGCAGTTCTACAAGCACTAGCGGGGAGGAGACCCAGTACTTC. Translation gives CSSTSTSGEETQYF.